The sequence of this TCR beta chain was determined in a study of blood T cells in healthy people across ages. The donors, aged roughly 6 to 100, were healthy Caucasians from Russia. Worth noting for this clonotype: The antigen is undetermined.

Overall study results and limits: Per-million-T-cell TCR beta diversity fell roughly linearly with age.

The CDR3 loop spans 14 amino acids. V dropped 5 bases and J dropped 3 bases, with 13 bases sitting between them. CDR1 SGHTA and CDR2 FQGNSA come from the germline V gene. Through a sample-barcoded 5' primer and a J-beta primer mix, a second PCR was run for about 6 to 11 cycles. TCRdb ran MiXCR on the 5' RACE reads and lists one entry per CDR3 protein. The sample lists about 1 million distinct CDR3 sequences, less than 50% occurring once. The material sequenced was blood. The J gene is TRBJ2-5, the V gene TRBV7-2; tentatively, D is TRBD1 (6 bases). The clonotype originates from a woman aged 60 to 75 in good health. CDR3: CASSLIRGKETQYF. The DNA of the CDR3 is TGTGCCAGCAGCCTAATCAGGGGTAAAGAGACCCAGTACTTC.